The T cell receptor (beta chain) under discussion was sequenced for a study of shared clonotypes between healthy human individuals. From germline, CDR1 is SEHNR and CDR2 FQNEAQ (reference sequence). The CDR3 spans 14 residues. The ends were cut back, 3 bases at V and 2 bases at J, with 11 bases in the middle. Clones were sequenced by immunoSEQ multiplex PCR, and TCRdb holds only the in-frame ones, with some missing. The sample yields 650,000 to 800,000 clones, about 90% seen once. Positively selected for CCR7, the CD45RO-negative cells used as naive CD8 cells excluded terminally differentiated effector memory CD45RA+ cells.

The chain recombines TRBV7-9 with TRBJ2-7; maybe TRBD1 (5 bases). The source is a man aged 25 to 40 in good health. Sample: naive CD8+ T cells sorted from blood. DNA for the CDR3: TGTGCCAGCAGCTTTGTACAGGTTCCCTACGAGCAGTACTTC. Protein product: CASSFVQVPYEQYF.